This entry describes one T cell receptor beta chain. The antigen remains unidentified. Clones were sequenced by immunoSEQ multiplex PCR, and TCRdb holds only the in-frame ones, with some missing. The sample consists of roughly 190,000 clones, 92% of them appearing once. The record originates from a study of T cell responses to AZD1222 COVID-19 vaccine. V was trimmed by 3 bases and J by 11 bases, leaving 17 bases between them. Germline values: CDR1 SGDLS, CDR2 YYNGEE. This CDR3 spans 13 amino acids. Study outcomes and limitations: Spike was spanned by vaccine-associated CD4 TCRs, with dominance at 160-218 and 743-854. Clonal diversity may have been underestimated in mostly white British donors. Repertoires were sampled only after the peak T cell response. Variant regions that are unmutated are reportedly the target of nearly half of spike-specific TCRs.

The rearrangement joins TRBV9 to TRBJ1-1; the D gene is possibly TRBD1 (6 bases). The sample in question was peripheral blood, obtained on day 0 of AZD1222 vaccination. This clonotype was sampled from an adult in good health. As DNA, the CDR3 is TGTGCCAGCAGCGCCCGGGGGGCAGGCCCTGCTTTCTTT. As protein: CASSARGAGPAFF.